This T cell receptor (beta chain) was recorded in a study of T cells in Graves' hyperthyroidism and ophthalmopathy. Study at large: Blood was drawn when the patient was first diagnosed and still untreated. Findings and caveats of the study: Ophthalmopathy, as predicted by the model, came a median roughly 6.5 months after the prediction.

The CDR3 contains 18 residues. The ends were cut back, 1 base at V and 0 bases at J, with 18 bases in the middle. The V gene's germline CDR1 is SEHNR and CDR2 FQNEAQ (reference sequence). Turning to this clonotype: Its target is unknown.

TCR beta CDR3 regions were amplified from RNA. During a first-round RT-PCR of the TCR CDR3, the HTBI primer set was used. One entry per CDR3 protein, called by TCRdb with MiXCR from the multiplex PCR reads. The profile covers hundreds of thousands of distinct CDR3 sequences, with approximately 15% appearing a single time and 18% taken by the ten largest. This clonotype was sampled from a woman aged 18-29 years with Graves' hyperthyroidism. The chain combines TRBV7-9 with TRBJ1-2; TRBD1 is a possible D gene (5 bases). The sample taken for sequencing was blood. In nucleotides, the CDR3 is TGTGCCAGCAGCTTAGGGACGCGGGGAGCAGGGCCTAACTATGGCTACACCTTC. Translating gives CASSLGTRGAGPNYGYTF.